Listed here are 7 T cell receptor beta chains from one sample, sequenced in a study of T cells in Graves' hyperthyroidism and ophthalmopathy (dated by TCRdb to about 2019). Libraries were made using multiplex PCR. Sequenced using an Illumina HiSeq 2000. TCR beta CDR3 regions were amplified from RNA transcripts. For the first round of RT-PCR on the TCR CDR3, the HTBI primer set was used together with the Qiagen OneStep RT-PCR kit. TCRdb ran its own pipeline on the public reads, namely fastp trimming at Q25 and MiXCR clone calling, and kept in-frame beta chains. Identical CDR3 protein sequences are pooled into one entry, listed with their most common genes and DNA. The sample table lists some 620,000 distinct CDR3 sequences, around 15% of them with a count of one. The ten largest account for 3% to 4% of the sample. The sequenced sample consisted of blood. Source of these receptors: a young woman with Graves' hyperthyroidism.

The V call is TRBV7-6, the J call TRBJ2-4; possibly TRBD1 for D (5 bases). The CDR3 covers 14 residues. The V end lost 1 base, the J end lost 6 bases, and 10 bases lay between the germline ends. Germline V gives CDR1 SGHVS, CDR2 FNYEAQ. This CDR3 reads CASSLGQGVNIQYF. Here the CDR3 DNA reads TGTGCCAGCAGCTTAGGGCAGGGCGTAAACATTCAGTACTTC.

The chain combines TRBV20-1 with TRBJ1-4; no definite D call. There are 12 residues in the CDR3. The germline V gene has CDR1 DFQATT and CDR2 SNEGSKA (reference sequence). The CDR3 region has the DNA TGCAGCATAAGAGGGCTCCTAGATAAACTGTTTTTT. It specifies CSIRGLLDKLFF.

This clonotype was counted a few times. The chain uses TRBV20-1 and TRBJ1-2, with D perhaps TRBD1 (5 bases). Germline V gene data show CDR1 as DFQATT and CDR2 as SNEGSKA (reference sequence). The CDR3 has 18 amino acids. The V end was cut by 0 bases, the J end by 4 bases, with 24 bases between. The CDR3 spells CSAREVVGGVNGGYGYTF. CDR3 DNA sequence: TGCAGTGCTAGAGAAGTGGTAGGAGGGGTCAACGGTGGCTATGGCTACACCTTC.

In its sample, this clonotype was seen many times. V gene TRBV7-3 combines with J gene TRBJ2-1, with TRBD1 identical over 9 bases. The CDR3 contains 14 residues. Germline CDR1 reads SGHTA; CDR2 reads FQGTGA. Germline trimming cut 4 bases from V and 5 bases from J; bases unmatched to any gene: 3. DNA for the CDR3: TGTGCCAGCAGCTCCGACAGGGGGAACAATGAGCAGTTCTTC. Protein product: CASSSDRGNNEQFF.

In this sample, this clonotype turned up a few times. V and J are TRBV27 and TRBJ2-7; D gene ambiguous. V lost 2 bases to trimming and J lost 2 bases, with 16 bases between them. Germline values: CDR1 MNHEY, CDR2 SMNVEV (reference sequence). The CDR3 is 16 amino acids. CDR3 sequence reads: CASSLTVGRSTYEQYF. CDR3 coding DNA: TGTGCCAGCAGTTTAACGGTCGGTAGGAGCACCTACGAGCAGTACTTC.

Many counts were recorded for this clonotype. V and J are TRBV10-3 and TRBJ1-1, with unresolved D. Looked up from germline, CDR1 is ENHRY and CDR2 is SYGVKD. The CDR3 contains 14 residues. V was cut by 2 bases and J by 4 bases, with 11 bases left in between. Here the CDR3 DNA reads TGTGCCATCAGTGAGGTCCCGCGAGGCACTGAAGCTTTCTTT. Translating it yields CAISEVPRGTEAFF.

The chain carries TRBV7-9 and TRBJ2-7; D may be TRBD1 (6 bases). The CDR3 length is 13 residues. CDR1 and CDR2 from the germline V gene are SEHNR and FQNEAQ (reference sequence). Trimming took 1 base from V and 6 from J, leaving 10 bases between them. CDR3 DNA: TGTGCCAGCAGCTTAGGCCCAGGGGTCGAGCAGTACTTC. Its translation is CASSLGPGVEQYF.